In its sample, the clone carrying this TCR beta chain was seen once. Its antigen is still unknown. Into every PCR, synthetic TCR analog templates were spiked. Generated by immunoSEQ multiplex PCR, the TCRdb table keeps only in-frame clones and is missing some. The sample yields 100,000 to 150,000 clones, about 82% seen once. The source of the sample is a study of PD-L1 blockade in urothelial cancer. Turning to the study itself: At 3 weeks (second dose) and 6 weeks after starting treatment, blood was analyzed.

Germline CDR1 and CDR2: SGHRS and YFSETQ. CDR3 size: 13 residues. Trimming took off 6 bases at V and 6 bases at J, with 10 bases between the two ends. Study-level findings and limits: Below-median pretreatment blood TCR clonality was associated with improved progression-free and overall survival.

Described time point: peripheral blood 6 weeks after treatment start. Sequences were derived from PBMCs, sampled around atezolizumab (anti-PD-L1) treatment. V usage is TRBV5-1 and J usage is TRBJ1-6; D remains unclear. The TCR comes from a man aged 50 to 59 with urothelial cancer. The CDR3 loop is CASTSLPNSPLHF. The CDR3 DNA follows: TGCGCCAGCACTAGTCTCCCTAATTCACCCCTCCACTTT.